This T cell receptor beta chain was captured by sequencing in a study of blood T cell repertoires in COVID-19. This clone was seen only once. Assay used: immunoSEQ multiplex PCR; TCRdb lists only in-frame clones, some missing. Among roughly 250,000 clones, approximately 84% were seen once, and the ten largest hold less than 10%. Germline V CDR1 and CDR2: SGHDT, YYEEEE. V lost 0 bases to trimming and J lost 2 bases, with 5 bases between them. CDR3 length: 13 residues. This clonotype was obtained from a human donor in a cohort sampled during active COVID-19. The chain uses TRBV5-6 and TRBJ2-5; the D is unclear. What was sequenced was peripheral blood. The CDR3 loop reads CASSLDRQETQYF. CDR3 sequence (DNA): TGTGCCAGCAGCTTGGACAGACAAGAGACCCAGTACTTC.